This T cell receptor beta chain originates from a study of T-cell memory formation after mild COVID-19. MiXCR, applied by TCRdb to the 5' RACE reads, yields one record per CDR3 protein. The sample yields 200,000 to 250,000 distinct CDR3 sequences, approximately 9% seen once. This CDR3 contains 11 residues. V lost 7 bases and J 7 bases, leaving 8 bases between the germline ends. Germline CDR1 MNHEY, CDR2 SMNVEV (reference sequence). A few counts support this clonotype. Source material: PBMCs or a T cell subset sorted from them (not recorded which). This receptor was identified in a man younger than 35 who had mild COVID-19 (a few samples of this study predate the infection). Cell type and time point are not known. The chain is built from TRBV27 and TRBJ2-1; maybe TRBD2 (5 bases). This CDR3 reads CASILGNEQFF. The CDR3 nucleotides read TGTGCCAGCATACTAGGAAATGAGCAGTTCTTC.